This T cell receptor beta chain was identified in a study of beta chain features in type 1 diabetes. Study conclusions and caveats: A closer apparent resemblance between naive, central memory and Treg TCRB repertoires was seen in patients than in healthy donors. People with Type 1 diabetes carried modestly yet significantly shorter TCRB CDR3s in all four CD4+ subsets. Sequencing the cDNA could make cells with high TCR expression show up more than they should.

This clone appeared a few times. Its antigen is undetermined. The CDR3 extends over 14 amino acids. Germline V gene sequence: CDR1 SGHNT, CDR2 YYREEE (reference sequence). The ends were cut back, 0 bases at V and 4 bases at J, with 10 bases in the middle. Expressed TCRB transcripts were sequenced because the isolated RNA had all been reverse transcribed beforehand. Repertoires were generated with immunoSEQ multiplex PCR, while TCRdb's copy carries only in-frame clones and drops some. In the table there are roughly 290,000 clones, over 14% of which are singletons. This sequence was found in a man between 18 and 29 years old with type 1 diabetes. The chain couples TRBV5-4 to TRBJ2-5; the D gene is possibly TRBD2 (5 bases). Sequencing used naive CD4+ T cells from blood. CDR3 protein: CASSLERDSETQYF. For the CDR3, the DNA is TGTGCCAGCAGCTTGGAGAGGGATTCAGAGACCCAGTACTTC.